These 18 T cell receptor beta chains were all obtained from the same sample, sequenced in a study of shared clonotypes between healthy human individuals. Profiling relied on immunoSEQ multiplex PCR, and the TCRdb table lists in-frame clones only, not all of them. The repertoire holds 2 million to 3 million clones, with 80% to 95% as singletons. Sequencing used naive CD4+ T cells from PBMCs. Documented subset: CD45RA+ positively selected. These TCRs come from a man between 18 and 29 years old in good health. Some clones in this sample may be carry-over from other donors' samples.

The V gene is TRBV12-5, the J gene TRBJ2-7, with D perhaps TRBD1 (5 bases). This CDR3 has 13 amino acids. CDR1 and CDR2 (germline): LGHNT, FRNRAP. The germline V and J ends were trimmed by 2 bases and 5 bases, with 10 bases remaining between them. The CDR3, as DNA: TGTGCTAGTGGTTTGTCAGGGTCAAACGAGCAGTACTTC. This codes for CASGLSGSNEQYF.

This CDR3 is CASSLELDSPLHF. The CDR3 DNA sequence: TGTGCCAGCAGCTTGGAGTTAGATTCACCCCTCCACTTT. The rearrangement links TRBV5-4 to TRBJ1-6; D is uncertain. Germline V gene sequence: CDR1 SGHNT, CDR2 YYREEE (reference sequence). V was trimmed by 0 bases and J by 8 bases, leaving 6 bases between them. This CDR3 contains 13 residues.

The rearrangement links TRBV6-5 to TRBJ2-7, with 7 positions matching TRBD2. This CDR3 comprises 15 residues. With V trimmed by 2 bases and J by 3 bases, 7 bases remained unmatched. Germline loops: CDR1 MNHEY, CDR2 SVGAGI. The CDR3 region has the DNA TGTGCCAGCAGTTACATGACGGGAGGAAACTACGAGCAGTACTTC. The encoded protein is CASSYMTGGNYEQYF.

The chain recombines TRBV10-3 with TRBJ2-5, with D hard to call. The V end was cut by 6 bases, the J end by 3 bases, with 14 bases between. CDR1 ENHRY and CDR2 SYGVKD come from the germline V gene. The CDR3 is made up of 14 amino acids. Here the CDR3 DNA reads TGTGCCATCAGGACCGATAGTGGAGAAGAGACCCAGTACTTC. Its protein is CAIRTDSGEETQYF.

This sequence joins TRBV5-6 and TRBJ2-2; D gene uncertain. Germline lookup yields CDR1 SGHDT and CDR2 YYEEEE. The CDR3 contains 13 residues. The V end was cut by 1 base, the J end by 3 bases, with 4 bases between. CDR3 bases: TGTGCCAGCAGCTTGCGCGACACCGGGGAGCTGTTTTTT. As protein: CASSLRDTGELFF.

The chain couples TRBV28 to TRBJ1-1; D not certain. The germline gives CDR1 MDHEN, CDR2 SYDVKM. With 4 bases removed from V and 6 bases from J, the gap between germline ends came to 12 bases. The CDR3 extends over 13 amino acids. The CDR3 reads CASSWIRVAEAFF. The CDR3 coding sequence is TGTGCCAGCAGTTGGATTAGGGTGGCTGAAGCTTTCTTT.

V usage is TRBV28 and J usage is TRBJ2-7; D ambiguous. The V and J ends lost 10 bases and 3 bases respectively, with 16 bases between them. Germline V lookup: CDR1 MDHEN, CDR2 SYDVKM. CDR3 length equals 13 residues. CDR3 in amino acids: CATYRGPVYEQYF. As DNA, the CDR3 is TGTGCCACCTACCGTGGGCCAGTCTACGAGCAGTACTTC. Using reference TRBV28 and TRBJ2-7 for the parts outside the CDR3, the full variable domain is DVKVTQSSRYLVKRTGEKVFLECVQDMDHENMFWYRQDPGLGLRLIYFSYDVKMKEKGDIPEGYSVSREKKERFSLILESASTNQTSMYLCATYRGPVYEQYFGPGTRLTVT.

This clone was recorded only once. The J gene is TRBJ2-5, the V gene TRBV7-2, with D perhaps given as TRBD1 or TRBD2 (5 bases each). The CDR3 covers 11 residues. In germline, CDR1 is SGHTA, CDR2 FQGNSA. V lost 4 bases to trimming and J lost 5 bases, with 5 bases between them. The CDR3 here is CASSWGETQYF. CDR3 nucleotides: TGTGCCAGCAGCTGGGGGGAGACCCAGTACTTC. Complete variable domain (other parts from reference TRBV7-2 and TRBJ2-5): GAGVSQSPSNKVTEKGKDVELRCDPISGHTALYWYRQSLGQGLEFLIYFQGNSAPDKSGLPSDRFSAERTGGSVSTLTIQRTQQEDSAVYLCASSWGETQYFGPGTRLLVL.

This chain joins TRBV6-5 and TRBJ2-5; 8 bases agree with TRBD2. After removal of 0 bases from V and 5 bases from J, the junction contained 5 bases not matched to a gene. This CDR3 is built from 15 residues. Germline V lookup: CDR1 MNHEY, CDR2 SVGAGI. The CDR3 reads CASSYSEAGEETQYF. CDR3 in DNA: TGTGCCAGCAGTTACTCAGAAGCGGGAGAGGAGACCCAGTACTTC.

The rearrangement joins TRBV5-1 to TRBJ2-3, with TRBD2 matching over 9 bases. The CDR3 spans 16 residues. J gave up 2 bases and V 4 bases, and 8 bases lay outside the gene matches. The germline V gene has CDR1 SGHRS and CDR2 YFSETQ. The CDR3 DNA is TGCGCCAGCAGCCCGGCGGGGGGGAGGGACACAGATACGCAGTATTTT. It yields the protein CASSPAGGRDTDTQYF.

This chain uses TRBV15 with TRBJ1-5; D might be TRBD1 (5 bases). The CDR3 is 15 residues long. The germline V gene has CDR1 LNHNV and CDR2 YYDKDF (reference sequence). Trimming cost V 0 bases and J 7 bases, with 13 bases left between them. DNA for the CDR3: TGTGCCACCAGCAGAGACCCCAGGGTTCTACAGCCCCAGCATTTT. Translation gives CATSRDPRVLQPQHF.

This clone appeared once. The V gene is TRBV5-5, the J gene TRBJ2-6, with D possibly TRBD2 on 5 matching bases. The CDR3 spans 15 residues. Trimming stripped 6 bases from V and 2 bases from J, with 12 bases between. Germline assignment: CDR1 SGHKS and CDR2 YYEKEE (reference sequence). The CDR3 coding sequence is TGTGCCAGCATCCCGACGCGGGCTGGGGCCAACGTCCTGACTTTC. It yields the protein CASIPTRAGANVLTF.

This chain uses TRBV28 with TRBJ1-5; D gene ambiguous. V lost 6 bases to trimming and J lost 4 bases, with 10 bases between them. The CDR3 has 13 amino acids. Per germline, CDR1 MDHEN and CDR2 SYDVKM. In DNA, the CDR3 is TGTGCCAGCAGGCGGGAGTTAAATCAGCCCCAGCATTTT. Its protein is CASRRELNQPQHF. Variable domain in full (rest from reference TRBV28 and TRBJ1-5): DVKVTQSSRYLVKRTGEKVFLECVQDMDHENMFWYRQDPGLGLRLIYFSYDVKMKEKGDIPEGYSVSREKKERFSLILESASTNQTSMYLCASRRELNQPQHFGDGTRLSIL.

With respect to this clone: At one boundary the junction diverges from the germline segment, which might be a read error. The J gene is TRBJ1-1, the V gene TRBV6-6; D not certain. This CDR3 is 12 amino acids long. Germline CDR1 is MNHNY and CDR2 is SVGAGI (reference sequence). Here the CDR3 reads CASSYQNSEAFF. As DNA, the CDR3 is TGTGCCAGCAGTTACCAGAACAGTGAAGCTTTCTTT.

The V and J genes are TRBV28 and TRBJ2-5, with D perhaps being TRBD1 or TRBD2 (6 bases each). The germline CDR1 and CDR2 sequences are MDHEN and SYDVKM. CDR3 length equals 20 residues. V was cut by 3 bases and J by 5 bases, with 31 bases left in between. The CDR3, as DNA: TGTGCCAGCAGTTTCTTCTGGGACTTAGGGGGGTCTTCTGGACCGGAGACCCAGTACTTC. Its protein product is CASSFFWDLGGSSGPETQYF.

The CDR3, as DNA: TGCGCCAGCAGCCAAGCCCTGAAAAGGGGTTGGGAGACCCAGTACTTC. Protein product: CASSQALKRGWETQYF. The chain recombines TRBV4-1 with TRBJ2-5, with a weak D call TRBD1 (5 bases). The CDR3 length is 16 residues. The V and J ends lost 1 base and 5 bases respectively, with 17 bases between them. Germline V gene data show CDR1 as MGHRA and CDR2 as YSYEKL.

The chain couples TRBV10-3 to TRBJ2-3; 12 bases map to TRBD1. V shed 10 bases and J 1 base; nucleotides not matched to a gene: 9. Germline CDR1 ENHRY, CDR2 SYGVKD. This CDR3 is 16 amino acids long. The CDR3 loop reads CATGTGGKPGTDTQYF. The DNA of the CDR3 is TGTGCCACCGGGACAGGGGGCAAGCCGGGCACAGATACGCAGTATTTT.

This clone has only a few counts. J is TRBJ1-5 and V is TRBV6-5; a possible D gene is TRBD1 (5 bases). This CDR3 spans 13 amino acids. V dropped 10 bases and J dropped 9 bases, with 19 bases sitting between them. Germline values: CDR1 MNHEY, CDR2 SVGAGI. The CDR3 protein is CATKVGGDAPQHF. The CDR3 DNA reads as TGTGCCACCAAGGTGGGGGGGGATGCGCCCCAGCATTTT.